Below, 7 T cell receptor beta chains from the same sample are listed, as sequenced in a study of cytomegalovirus exposure and HLA in healthy donors. It was with 60 Vbeta and 13 Jbeta primers that the PCR ran. Here immunoSEQ multiplex PCR was the method, and the copy in TCRdb shows in-frame clones only, minus some. Of 150,000 to 200,000 clones detected, 70% to 85% appear once; the ten largest clones hold approximately 0.73%. Sequencing input: PBMCs. These receptor sequences come from a middle-aged woman in good health and CMV-seronegative.

The rearrangement links TRBV6-5 to TRBJ1-2; D gene uncertain. Germline loops: CDR1 MNHEY, CDR2 SVGAGI. V lost 6 bases, J lost 2 bases, and 10 bases lay in between. The length of the CDR3 is 13 residues. CDR3 protein: CASSYYGNYGYTF. DNA of the CDR3: TGTGCCAGCAGCTATTACGGGAACTATGGCTACACCTTC.

The chain has TRBV6-1 and TRBJ2-1, with D perhaps matching TRBD1 (5 bases). Germline V gene data show CDR1 as MNHNS and CDR2 as SASEGT. This CDR3 region has 14 residues. V was shortened by 1 base and J by 9 bases, with 13 bases between the two germline ends. This chain's CDR3 is CASSEGSQGGEQFF. The CDR3 bases are TGTGCCAGCAGTGAAGGTTCCCAGGGCGGTGAGCAGTTCTTC.

The V gene is TRBV5-1, the J gene TRBJ1-2, with 7 bases fitting TRBD1. Per germline, CDR1 SGHRS and CDR2 YFSETQ. This CDR3 region has 15 residues. J gave up 4 bases and V 3 bases, and 9 bases lay outside the gene matches. CDR3 DNA sequence: TGCGCCAGCAGCTCCCGGACAGGTTCTCTCTATGGCTACACCTTC. Translated: CASSSRTGSLYGYTF.

V usage is TRBV7-9 and J usage is TRBJ1-3; perhaps TRBD1 as D (6 bases). Trimming took 4 bases from V and 4 from J, leaving 20 bases between them. Germline CDR1 and CDR2: SEHNR and FQNEAQ (reference sequence). CDR3 length: 17 residues. The CDR3 reads CASSSGTGTPAGNTIYF. CDR3 coding DNA: TGTGCCAGCAGCTCGGGAACCGGGACACCAGCGGGAAACACCATATATTTT. Drawing the rest from reference TRBV7-9 and TRBJ1-3, the complete variable domain is DTGVSQNPRHKITKRGQNVTFRCDPISEHNRLYWYRQTLGQGPEFLTYFQNEAQLEKSRLLSDRFSAERPKGSFSTLEIQRTEQGDSAMYLCASSSGTGTPAGNTIYFGEGSWLTVV.

The J gene is TRBJ2-5, the V gene TRBV11-3, with a weak D call TRBD2 (6 bases). With 5 bases removed from V and 4 bases from J, the gap between germline ends came to 17 bases. This CDR3 contains 15 residues. Per the germline V gene, CDR1 is SGHNT and CDR2 is YENEEA. In DNA, the CDR3 is TGTGCCAGCAGCCCCTATACGATGGGGGGAGAGACCCAGTACTTC. It specifies CASSPYTMGGETQYF.

The chain carries TRBV19 and TRBJ2-1; 8 bases agree with TRBD1. The CDR3 is 15 residues long. The ends lost 2 bases at V and 7 bases at J; junction bases unmatched: 7. The germline V gene encodes CDR1 LNHDA and CDR2 SQIVND (reference sequence). The CDR3 spells CASSIQGARGNEQFF. The CDR3 DNA follows: TGTGCCAGTAGTATACAGGGGGCACGAGGAAATGAGCAGTTCTTC.

The CDR3 region is CASSPVGVTDTQYF. CDR3 coding DNA: TGTGCCAGCAGCCCAGTGGGAGTGACAGATACGCAGTATTTT. The chain combines TRBV14 with TRBJ2-3, with a possible D match to TRBD2 (5 bases). Deletions cut 4 bases from V and 3 bases from J, with 11 bases between. Germline CDR1 SGHDN, CDR2 FVKESK. The CDR3 covers 14 residues.